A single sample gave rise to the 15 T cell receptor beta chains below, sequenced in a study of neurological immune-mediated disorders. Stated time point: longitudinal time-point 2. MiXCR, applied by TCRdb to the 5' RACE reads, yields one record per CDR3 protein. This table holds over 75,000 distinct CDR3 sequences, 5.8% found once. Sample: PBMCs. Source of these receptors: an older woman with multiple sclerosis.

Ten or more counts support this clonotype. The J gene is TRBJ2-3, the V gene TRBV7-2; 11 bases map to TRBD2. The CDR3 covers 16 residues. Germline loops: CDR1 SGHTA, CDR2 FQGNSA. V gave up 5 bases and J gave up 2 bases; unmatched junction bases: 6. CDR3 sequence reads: CASSITSGGVTDTQYF. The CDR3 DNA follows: TGTGCCAGCAGCATAACTAGCGGGGGCGTCACAGATACGCAGTATTTT.

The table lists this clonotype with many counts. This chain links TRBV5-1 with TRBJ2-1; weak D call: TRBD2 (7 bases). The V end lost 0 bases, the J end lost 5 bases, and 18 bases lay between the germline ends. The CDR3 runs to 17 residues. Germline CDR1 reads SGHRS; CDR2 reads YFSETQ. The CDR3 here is CASSLEVLRGADNEQFF. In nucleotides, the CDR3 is TGCGCCAGCAGCTTGGAAGTTTTACGGGGGGCTGACAATGAGCAGTTCTTC.

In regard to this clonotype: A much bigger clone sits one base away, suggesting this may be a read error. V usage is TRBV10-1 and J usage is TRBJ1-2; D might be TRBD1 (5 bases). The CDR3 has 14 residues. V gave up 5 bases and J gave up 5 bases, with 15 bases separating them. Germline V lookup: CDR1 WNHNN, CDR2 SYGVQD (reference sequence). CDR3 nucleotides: TGCGCCAGCAGTAGGACATGGTTAGGGTATGGCTACACCTTC. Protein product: CASSRTWLGYGYTF.

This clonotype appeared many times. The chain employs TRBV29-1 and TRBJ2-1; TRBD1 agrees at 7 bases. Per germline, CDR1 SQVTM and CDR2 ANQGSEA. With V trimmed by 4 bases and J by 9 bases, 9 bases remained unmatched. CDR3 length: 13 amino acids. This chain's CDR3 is CSVVGTVGSEQFF. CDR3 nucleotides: TGCAGCGTTGTCGGGACAGTCGGTTCTGAGCAGTTCTTC.

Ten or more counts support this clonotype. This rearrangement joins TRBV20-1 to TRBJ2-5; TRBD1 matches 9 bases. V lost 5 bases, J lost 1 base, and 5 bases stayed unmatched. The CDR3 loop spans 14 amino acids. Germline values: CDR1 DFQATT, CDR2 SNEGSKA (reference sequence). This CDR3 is CSAEGQGSQETQYF. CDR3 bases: TGCAGTGCTGAAGGACAGGGGAGCCAAGAGACCCAGTACTTC.

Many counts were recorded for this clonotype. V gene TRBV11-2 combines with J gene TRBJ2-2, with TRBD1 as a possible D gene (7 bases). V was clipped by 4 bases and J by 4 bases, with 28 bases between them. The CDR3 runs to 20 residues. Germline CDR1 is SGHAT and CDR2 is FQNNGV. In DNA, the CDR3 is TGTGCCAGCAGCTCGGGGACAGTATGGGACTTTAGGAGGGGCACCGGGGAGCTGTTTTTT. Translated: CASSSGTVWDFRRGTGELFF.

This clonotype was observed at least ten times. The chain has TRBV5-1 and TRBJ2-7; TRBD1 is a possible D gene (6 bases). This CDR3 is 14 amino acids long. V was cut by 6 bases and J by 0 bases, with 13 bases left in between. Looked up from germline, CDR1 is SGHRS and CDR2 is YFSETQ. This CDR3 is CASKGQTSSYEQYF. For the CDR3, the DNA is TGCGCCAGCAAGGGACAAACGAGCTCCTACGAGCAGTACTTC.

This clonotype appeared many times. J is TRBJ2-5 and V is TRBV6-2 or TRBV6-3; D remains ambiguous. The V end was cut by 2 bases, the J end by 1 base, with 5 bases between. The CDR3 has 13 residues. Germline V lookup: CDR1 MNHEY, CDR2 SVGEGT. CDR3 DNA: TGTGCCAGCAGTTACGGCACCCAAGAGACCCAGTACTTC. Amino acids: CASSYGTQETQYF.

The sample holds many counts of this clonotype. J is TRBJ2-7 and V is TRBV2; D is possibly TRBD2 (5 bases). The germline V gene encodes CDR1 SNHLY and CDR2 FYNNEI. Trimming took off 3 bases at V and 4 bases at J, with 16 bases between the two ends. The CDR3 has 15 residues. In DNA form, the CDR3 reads TGTGCCAGCAGTGAGGGATGGACTTTACGTTACGAGCAGTACTTC. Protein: CASSEGWTLRYEQYF.

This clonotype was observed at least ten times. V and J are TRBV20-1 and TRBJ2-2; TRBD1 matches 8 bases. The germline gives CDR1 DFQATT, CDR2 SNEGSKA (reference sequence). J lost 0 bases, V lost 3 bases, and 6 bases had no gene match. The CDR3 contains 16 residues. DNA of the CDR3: TGCAGTGCTAGGAAACCGGGACAGGCGAACACCGGGGAGCTGTTTTTT. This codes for CSARKPGQANTGELFF.

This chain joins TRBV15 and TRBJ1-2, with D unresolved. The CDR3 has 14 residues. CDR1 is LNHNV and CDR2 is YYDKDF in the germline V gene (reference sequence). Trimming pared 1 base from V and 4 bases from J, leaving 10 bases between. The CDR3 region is CATSRGDRAYGYTF. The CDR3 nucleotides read TGTGCCACCAGCAGAGGAGATCGCGCCTATGGCTACACCTTC. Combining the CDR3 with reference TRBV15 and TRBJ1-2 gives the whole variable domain DAMVIQNPRYQVTQFGKPVTLSCSQTLNHNVMYWYQQKSSQAPKLLFHYYDKDFNNEADTPDNFQSRRPNTSFCFLDIRSPGLGDTAMYLCATSRGDRAYGYTFGSGTRLTVV.

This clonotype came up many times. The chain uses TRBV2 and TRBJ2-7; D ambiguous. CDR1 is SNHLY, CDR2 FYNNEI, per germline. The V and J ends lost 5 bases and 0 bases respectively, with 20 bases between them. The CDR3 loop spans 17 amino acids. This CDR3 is CASSIRLFTESSYEQYF. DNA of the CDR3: TGTGCCAGCAGTATTCGTTTATTCACTGAAAGCTCCTACGAGCAGTACTTC.

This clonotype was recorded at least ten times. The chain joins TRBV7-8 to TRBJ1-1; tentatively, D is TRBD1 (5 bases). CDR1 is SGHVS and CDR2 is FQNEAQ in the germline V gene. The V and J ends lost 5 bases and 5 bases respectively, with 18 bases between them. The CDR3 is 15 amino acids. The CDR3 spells CASSPYGQGKTEAFF. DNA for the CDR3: TGTGCCAGCAGCCCGTACGGGCAGGGTAAGACTGAAGCTTTCTTT. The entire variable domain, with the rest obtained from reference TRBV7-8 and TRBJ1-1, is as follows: GAGVSQSPRYKVAKRGQDVALRCDPISGHVSLFWYQQALGQGPEFLTYFQNEAQLDKSGLPSDRFFAERPEGSVSTLKIQRTQQEDSAVYLCASSPYGQGKTEAFFGQGTRLTVV.

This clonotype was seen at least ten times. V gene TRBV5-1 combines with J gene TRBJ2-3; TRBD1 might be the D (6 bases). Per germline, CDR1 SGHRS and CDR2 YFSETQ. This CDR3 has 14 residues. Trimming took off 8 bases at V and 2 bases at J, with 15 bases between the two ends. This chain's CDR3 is CASSQRTDTDTQYF. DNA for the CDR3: TGCGCCAGTTCTCAAAGGACAGACACAGATACGCAGTATTTT.

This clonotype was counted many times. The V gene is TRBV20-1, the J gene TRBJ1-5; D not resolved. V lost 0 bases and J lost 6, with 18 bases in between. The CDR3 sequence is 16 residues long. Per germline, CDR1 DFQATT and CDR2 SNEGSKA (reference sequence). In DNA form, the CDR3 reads TGCAGTGCTAGAGATTATAGGGAGGCGGTGCTTCAGCCCCAGCATTTT. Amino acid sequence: CSARDYREAVLQPQHF.